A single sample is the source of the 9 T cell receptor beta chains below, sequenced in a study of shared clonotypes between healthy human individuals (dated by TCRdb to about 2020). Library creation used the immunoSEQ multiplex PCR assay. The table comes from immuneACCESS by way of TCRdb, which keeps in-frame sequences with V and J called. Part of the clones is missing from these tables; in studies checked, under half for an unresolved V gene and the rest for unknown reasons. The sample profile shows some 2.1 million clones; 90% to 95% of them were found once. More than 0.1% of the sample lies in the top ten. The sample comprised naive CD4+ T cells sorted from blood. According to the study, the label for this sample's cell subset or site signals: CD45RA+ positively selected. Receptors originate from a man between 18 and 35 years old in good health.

The DNA for the CDR3 is TGTGCCAGCACCCCGGTGGGAGGGGGTCCCGGGGAGCTGTTTTTT. Encoded protein: CASTPVGGGPGELFF. V gene TRBV9 combines with J gene TRBJ2-2; maybe TRBD2 (7 bases). The CDR3 totals 15 residues. Trimming cost V 6 bases and J 6 bases, with 18 bases left between them. The V gene's germline CDR1 is SGDLS and CDR2 YYNGEE.

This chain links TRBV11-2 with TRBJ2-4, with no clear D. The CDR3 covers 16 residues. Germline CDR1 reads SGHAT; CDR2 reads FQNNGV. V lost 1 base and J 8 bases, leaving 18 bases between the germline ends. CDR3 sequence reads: CASSLGVGAGPDIQYF. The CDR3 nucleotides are TGTGCCAGCAGCTTAGGGGTGGGCGCCGGCCCTGACATTCAGTACTTC.

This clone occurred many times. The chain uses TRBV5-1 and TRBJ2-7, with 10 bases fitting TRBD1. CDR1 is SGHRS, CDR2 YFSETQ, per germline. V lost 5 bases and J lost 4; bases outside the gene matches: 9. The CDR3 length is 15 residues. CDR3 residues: CASRGTGEMSYEQYF. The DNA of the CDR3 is TGCGCCAGCAGGGGGACAGGGGAAATGAGTTACGAGCAGTACTTC.

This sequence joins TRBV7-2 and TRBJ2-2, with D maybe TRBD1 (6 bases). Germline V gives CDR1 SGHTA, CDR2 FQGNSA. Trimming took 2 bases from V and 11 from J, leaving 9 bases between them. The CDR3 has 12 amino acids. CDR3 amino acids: CASSLNRVELFF. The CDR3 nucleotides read TGTGCCAGCAGCTTAAACAGGGTAGAGCTGTTTTTT.

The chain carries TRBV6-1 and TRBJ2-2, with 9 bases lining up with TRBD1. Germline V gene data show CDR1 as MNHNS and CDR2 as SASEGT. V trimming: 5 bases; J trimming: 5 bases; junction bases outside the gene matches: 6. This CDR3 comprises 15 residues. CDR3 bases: TGTGCCAGCAGTTCGGGACAGGGAAGGACCGGGGAGCTGTTTTTT. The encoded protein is CASSSGQGRTGELFF.

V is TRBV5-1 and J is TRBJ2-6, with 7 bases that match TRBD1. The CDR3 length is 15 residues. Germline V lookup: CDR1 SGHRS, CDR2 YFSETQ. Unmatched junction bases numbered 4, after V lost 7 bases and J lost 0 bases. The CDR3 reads CASAGGYSGANVLTF. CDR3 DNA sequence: TGCGCCAGCGCAGGGGGTTACTCTGGGGCCAACGTCCTGACTTTC. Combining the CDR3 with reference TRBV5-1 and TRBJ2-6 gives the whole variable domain KAGVTQTPRYLIKTRGQQVTLSCSPISGHRSVSWYQQTPGQGLQFLFEYFSETQRNKGNFPGRFSGRQFSNSRSEMNVSTLELGDSALYLCASAGGYSGANVLTFGAGSRLTVL.

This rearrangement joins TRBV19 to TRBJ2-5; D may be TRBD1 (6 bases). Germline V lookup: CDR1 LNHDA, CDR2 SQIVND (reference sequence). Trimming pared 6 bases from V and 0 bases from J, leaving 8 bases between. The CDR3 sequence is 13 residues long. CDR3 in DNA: TGTGCCAGTAGGAGACAGGACCAAGAGACCCAGTACTTC. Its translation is CASRRQDQETQYF. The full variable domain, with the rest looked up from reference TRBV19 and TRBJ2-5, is DGGITQSPKYLFRKEGQNVTLSCEQNLNHDAMYWYRQDPGQGLRLIYYSQIVNDFQKGDIAEGYSVSREKKESFPLTVTSAQKNPTAFYLCASRRQDQETQYFGPGTRLLVL.

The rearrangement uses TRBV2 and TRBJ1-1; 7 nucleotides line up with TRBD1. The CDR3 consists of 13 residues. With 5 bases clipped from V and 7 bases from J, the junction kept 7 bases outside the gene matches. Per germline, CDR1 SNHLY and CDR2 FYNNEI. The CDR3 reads CASSYLGTVEAFF. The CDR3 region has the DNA TGTGCCAGCAGTTACCTAGGGACAGTTGAAGCTTTCTTT.

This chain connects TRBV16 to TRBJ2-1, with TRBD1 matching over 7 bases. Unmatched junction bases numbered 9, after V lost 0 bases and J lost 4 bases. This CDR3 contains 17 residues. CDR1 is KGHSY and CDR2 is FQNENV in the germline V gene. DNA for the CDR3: TGTGCCAGCAGCCAATCGATAGGGCAGGGGGATTACAATGAGCAGTTCTTC. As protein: CASSQSIGQGDYNEQFF.